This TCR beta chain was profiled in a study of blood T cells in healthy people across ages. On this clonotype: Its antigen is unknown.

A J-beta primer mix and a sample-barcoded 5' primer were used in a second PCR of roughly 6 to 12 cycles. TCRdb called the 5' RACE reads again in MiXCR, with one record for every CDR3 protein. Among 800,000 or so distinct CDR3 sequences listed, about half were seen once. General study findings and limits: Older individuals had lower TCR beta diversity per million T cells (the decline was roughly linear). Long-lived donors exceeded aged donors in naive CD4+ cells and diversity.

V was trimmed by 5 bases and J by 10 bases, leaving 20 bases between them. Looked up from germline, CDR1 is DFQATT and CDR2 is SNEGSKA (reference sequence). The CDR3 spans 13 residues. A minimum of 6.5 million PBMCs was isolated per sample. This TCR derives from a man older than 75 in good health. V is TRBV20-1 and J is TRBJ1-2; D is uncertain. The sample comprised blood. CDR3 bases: TGCAGTGCTCGTAGGTCCCCAAACAATGCCTACACCTTC. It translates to CSARRSPNNAYTF.